These T cell receptor beta chains were read from a single sample in a study of OX40 agonist ivuxolimab in advanced cancers. The data were produced by immunoSEQ multiplex PCR, yet TCRdb's version contains in-frame clones alone and is incomplete. Here the sample spans fewer than 55,000 clones, around 87% being singletons. The material sequenced was CD4+ or CD8+ T cells sorted from blood, taken in a trial of the OX40 agonist ivuxolimab. The source of these receptors is an adult with an advanced solid tumor such as melanoma, head and neck, liver or kidney cancer. Both conserved end residues are part of each CDR3. The D gene is left open where the match is weak. Expanded clones are given a class, and other clones once, few, many or no size at all.

V gene,J gene,D gene,clone size,CDR3 DNA,CDR3 protein
TRBV6-5,TRBJ2-2,.,.,TGTGCCAGCAGTTACCAAGGCGGACTGGTCACCGGGGAGCTGTTTTTT,CASSYQGGLVTGELFF
TRBV6-6,TRBJ1-5,.,once,TGTGCCAGCAGTTACTCGTTGCGAAATAGCAATCAGCCCCAGCATTTT,CASSYSLRNSNQPQHF
TRBV7-2,TRBJ1-3,.,.,TGTGCCAGCAGCTCCACCTTAGGGGGGCAAGAGGGAAACACCATATATTTT,CASSSTLGGQEGNTIYF
TRBV6-5,TRBJ1-2,TRBD1,.,TGTGCCAGCAGTCACCCGGGACAGGGGATCGAGGGCTACACCTTC,CASSHPGQGIEGYTF
TRBV5-5,TRBJ2-3,.,.,TGTGCCAGCAGCTATACCCAAGGCGGAGGCACAGATACGCAGTATTTT,CASSYTQGGGTDTQYF
TRBV18,TRBJ2-3,.,few,TGTGCCAGCTCACCCAAAGGAGATACGCAGTATTTT,CASSPKGDTQYF
TRBV7-2,TRBJ2-1,.,.,TGTGCCAGCAGCTTAAACCCGGCTACCTTCTACTACAATGAGCAGTTCTTC,CASSLNPATFYYNEQFF
TRBV28,TRBJ1-2,.,once,TGTGCCAGCAGTGCAGCAACCGGGACGGTCTATGGCTACACCTTC,CASSAATGTVYGYTF
TRBV19,TRBJ2-1,TRBD2,few,TGTGCCAGTAGTATGGTGACTAGCGGGAGGAAACCCTACAATGAGCAGTTCTTC,CASSMVTSGRKPYNEQFF
TRBV5-1,TRBJ1-6,.,.,TGCGCCAGCAGCCCAGGGGCTACCTATAATTCACCCCTCCACTTT,CASSPGATYNSPLHF
TRBV5-1,TRBJ2-7,TRBD2,.,TGCGCCAGCAGCTCTAGCGGGGTATCCTACGAGCAGTACTTC,CASSSSGVSYEQYF
TRBV18,TRBJ2-1,.,.,TGTGCCAGCTCACCATTAAATGAGCAGTTCTTC,CASSPLNEQFF
TRBV19,TRBJ2-3,.,.,TGTGCCAGTAGCCACCTCTCCCTTAACGAGGATACGCAGTATTTT,CASSHLSLNEDTQYF
TRBV7-8,TRBJ1-1,.,.,TGTGCCAGCAGCGCTTTAGAGGGCGGTGAAGCTTTCTTT,CASSALEGGEAFF
TRBV27,TRBJ1-6,.,.,TGTGCCAGCAGTTTAACGAGGTCCTCCTATAATTCACCCCTCCACTTT,CASSLTRSSYNSPLHF
TRBV28,TRBJ2-1,.,once,TGTGCCAGCCGGGATGGGAGAGGAGGGAGCCGGGATGAGCAGTTCTTC,CASRDGRGGSRDEQFF
TRBV15,TRBJ2-5,.,.,TGTGCCACCAGCGACGGGGGACAGAAACAAGAGACCCAGTACTTC,CATSDGGQKQETQYF
TRBV28,TRBJ2-6,.,.,TGTGCCAGCAGTACGAGCTCTGGGGCCAACGTCCTGACTTTC,CASSTSSGANVLTF
TRBV2,TRBJ2-5,.,few,TGTGCCAGCCACCCTAGCAGGGAAGAGACCCAGTACTTC,CASHPSREETQYF
TRBV18,TRBJ2-5,TRBD2,.,TGTGCCAGCTCCTCCGGGACTACCCTAGAGACCCAGTACTTC,CASSSGTTLETQYF
TRBV6-6,TRBJ1-2,.,.,TGTGCCAGCAGTCCCCCTAGTCTTCTCTATGGCTACACCTTC,CASSPPSLLYGYTF
TRBV6-6,TRBJ1-6,.,few,TGTGCCAGCAGTATAACAGTGCCCTCACCCCTCCACTTT,CASSITVPSPLHF
TRBV6-1,TRBJ1-1,TRBD1,.,TGTGCCAGCAGTGGATCCGGACAGGGTCACACTGAAGCTTTCTTT,CASSGSGQGHTEAFF
TRBV5-1,TRBJ2-1,TRBD2,.,TGCGCCAGCAGCCCTACTCTGACTAGCGGGGGGACATACAATGAGCAGTTCTTC,CASSPTLTSGGTYNEQFF
TRBV5-5,TRBJ1-2,.,.,TGTGCCAGCAGCTTGGCCGAAGCGAACTATGGCTACACCTTC,CASSLAEANYGYTF
TRBV28,TRBJ2-1,.,.,TGTGCCAGCAGTCCCCACCAAGTGGGCAGGAACAATGAGCAGTTCTTC,CASSPHQVGRNNEQFF
TRBV2,TRBJ1-5,.,.,TGTGCCAGCAAGGGGGGATATAGCAATCAGCCCCAGCATTTT,CASKGGYSNQPQHF
TRBV7-2,TRBJ1-2,.,.,TGTGCCAGCAGCCTTACCGGCACTAACTATGGCTACACCTTC,CASSLTGTNYGYTF
TRBV4-1,TRBJ1-2,TRBD1,.,TGCGCCAGCAGCCAAGGGGTTGACAGGGGCTATGGCTACACCTTC,CASSQGVDRGYGYTF